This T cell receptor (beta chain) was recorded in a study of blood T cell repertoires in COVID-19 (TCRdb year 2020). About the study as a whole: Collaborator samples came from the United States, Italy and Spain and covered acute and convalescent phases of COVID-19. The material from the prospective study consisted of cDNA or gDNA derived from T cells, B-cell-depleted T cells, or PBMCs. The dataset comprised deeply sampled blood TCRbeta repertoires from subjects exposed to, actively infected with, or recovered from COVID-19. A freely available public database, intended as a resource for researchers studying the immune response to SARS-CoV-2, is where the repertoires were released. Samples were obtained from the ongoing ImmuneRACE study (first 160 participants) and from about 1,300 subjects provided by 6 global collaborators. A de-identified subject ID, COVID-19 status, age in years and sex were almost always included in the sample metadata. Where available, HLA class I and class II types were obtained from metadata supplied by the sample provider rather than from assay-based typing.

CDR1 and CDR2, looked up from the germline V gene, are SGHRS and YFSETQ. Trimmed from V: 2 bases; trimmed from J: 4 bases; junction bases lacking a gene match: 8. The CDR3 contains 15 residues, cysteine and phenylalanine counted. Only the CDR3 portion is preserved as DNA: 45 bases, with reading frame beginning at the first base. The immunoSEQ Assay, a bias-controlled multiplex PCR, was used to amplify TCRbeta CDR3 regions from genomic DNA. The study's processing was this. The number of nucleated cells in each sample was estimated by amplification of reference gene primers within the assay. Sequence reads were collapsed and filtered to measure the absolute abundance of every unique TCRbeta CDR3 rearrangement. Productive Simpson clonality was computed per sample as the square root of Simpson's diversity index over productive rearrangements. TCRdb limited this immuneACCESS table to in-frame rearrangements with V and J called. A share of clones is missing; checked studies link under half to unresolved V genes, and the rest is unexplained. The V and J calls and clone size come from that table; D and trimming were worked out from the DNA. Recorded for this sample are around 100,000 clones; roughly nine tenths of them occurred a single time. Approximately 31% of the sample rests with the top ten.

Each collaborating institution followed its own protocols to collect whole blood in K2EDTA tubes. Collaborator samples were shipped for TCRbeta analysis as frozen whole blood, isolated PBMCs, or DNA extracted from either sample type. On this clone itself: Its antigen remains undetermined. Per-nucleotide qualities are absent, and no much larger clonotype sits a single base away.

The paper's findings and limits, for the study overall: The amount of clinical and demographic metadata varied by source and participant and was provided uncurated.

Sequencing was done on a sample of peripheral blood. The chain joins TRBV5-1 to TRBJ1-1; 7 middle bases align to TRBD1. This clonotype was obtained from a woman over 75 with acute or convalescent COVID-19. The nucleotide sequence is TGCGCCAGCAGCTTAGGACAGGCTGGTTTCACTGAAGCTTTCTTT. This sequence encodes CASSLGQAGFTEAFF.